Described below is a single T cell receptor beta chain sequence and its context. Germline V gene lookup returns CDR1 MDHEN and CDR2 SYDVKM. V shed 6 bases and J shed 2 bases, with 15 bases lying between them. The CDR3 is made up of 15 amino acids. The repertoire was sequenced with immunoSEQ multiplex PCR; TCRdb's copy has only in-frame clones and lacks some. The data show 200,000 to 250,000 clones, with around 80% seen just once and 9.5% to 15% held by the top ten. The sample comes from a study of blood T cell repertoires in COVID-19. The overall study: In each case, the material was cDNA or gDNA derived from T cells, B-cell-depleted T cells, or PBMCs.

The clonotype was recovered from a human donor in a cohort sampled during active COVID-19. The specimen sequenced was peripheral blood. The V and J genes are TRBV28 and TRBJ2-3, with D maybe TRBD2 (6 bases). The CDR3 nucleotides are TGTGCCAGCAGACCCTCCGGGAGCCCCACAGATACGCAGTATTTT. Protein: CASRPSGSPTDTQYF.